Listed here is a single T cell receptor beta chain. Data came from immunoSEQ multiplex PCR; TCRdb stores just in-frame clones and leaves some out. This table has about 320,000 clones, 75% to 90% appearing once. The data stem from a study of blood T cell repertoires in COVID-19. As for the study in general: Specimens from acute and convalescent COVID-19 originated in the United States, Italy and Spain.

Trimming removed 9 bases from V and 12 bases from J, with 11 bases in between. CDR3 length equals 9 residues. Looked up from germline, CDR1 is WNHNN and CDR2 is SYGVQD (reference sequence). The sample comprised PBMCs or T cells enriched from blood (not recorded which). The genes are TRBV10-1 and TRBJ1-1; no definite D call. The receptor's source is a man aged 25 to 45 who had recovered from COVID-19. The CDR3 loop is CARMGKPFF. CDR3 sequence (DNA): TGCGCCAGGATGGGCAAACCTTTCTTT.